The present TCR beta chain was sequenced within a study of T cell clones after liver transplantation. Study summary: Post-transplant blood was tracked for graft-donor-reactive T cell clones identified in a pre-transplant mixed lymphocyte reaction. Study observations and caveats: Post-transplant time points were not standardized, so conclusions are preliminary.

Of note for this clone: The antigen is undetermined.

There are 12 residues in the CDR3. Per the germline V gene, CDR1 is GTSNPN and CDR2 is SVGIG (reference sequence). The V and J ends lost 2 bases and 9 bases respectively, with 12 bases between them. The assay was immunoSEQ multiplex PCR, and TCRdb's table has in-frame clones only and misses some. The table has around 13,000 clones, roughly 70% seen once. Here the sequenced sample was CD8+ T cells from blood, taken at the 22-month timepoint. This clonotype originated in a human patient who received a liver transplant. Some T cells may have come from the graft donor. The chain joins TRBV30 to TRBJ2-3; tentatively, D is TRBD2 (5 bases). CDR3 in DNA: TGTGCCTGGAGTAAAGGAGGCGACACGCAGTATTTT. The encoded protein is CAWSKGGDTQYF.